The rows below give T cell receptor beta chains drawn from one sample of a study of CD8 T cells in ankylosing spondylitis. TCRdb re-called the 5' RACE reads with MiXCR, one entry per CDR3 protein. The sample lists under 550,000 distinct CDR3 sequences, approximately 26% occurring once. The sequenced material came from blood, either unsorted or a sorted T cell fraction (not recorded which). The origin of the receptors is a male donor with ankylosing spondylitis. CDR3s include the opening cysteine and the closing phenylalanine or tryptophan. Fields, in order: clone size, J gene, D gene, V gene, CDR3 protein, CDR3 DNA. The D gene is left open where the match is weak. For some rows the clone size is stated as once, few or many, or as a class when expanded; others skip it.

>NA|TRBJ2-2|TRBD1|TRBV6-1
CASSLQRGQMNTGELFF
TGTGCCAGCAGTCTTCAACGGGGACAGATGAACACCGGGGAGCTGTTTTTT
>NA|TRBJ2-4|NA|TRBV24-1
CATSESGGDKNIQYF
TGTGCCACCAGCGAGTCCGGGGGAGACAAAAACATTCAGTACTTC
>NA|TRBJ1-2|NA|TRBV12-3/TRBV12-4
CASSGPRGERGGYTF
TGTGCCAGCAGTGGGCCCCGAGGGGAACGGGGTGGCTACACCTTC
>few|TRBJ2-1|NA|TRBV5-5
CASTQRGYIGYEQFF
TGTGCCAGCACCCAACGGGGTTACATCGGGTATGAGCAGTTCTTC
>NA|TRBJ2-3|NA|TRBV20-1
CSAPGGVTGTDTQYF
TGCAGTGCCCCTGGAGGGGTGACGGGCACAGATACGCAGTATTTT
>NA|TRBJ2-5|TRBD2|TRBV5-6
CASSLRLAGLETQYF
TGTGCCAGCAGCCTACGACTAGCGGGATTGGAGACCCAGTACTTC
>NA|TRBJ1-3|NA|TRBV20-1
CSAKFSGNTIYF
TGCAGTGCTAAGTTCTCTGGAAACACCATATATTTT
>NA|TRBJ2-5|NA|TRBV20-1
CSARDPGLETQYF
TGCAGTGCTAGAGATCCAGGGTTGGAGACCCAGTACTTC
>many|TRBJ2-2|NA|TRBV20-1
CSASGTSNTGELFF
TGCAGTGCCTCCGGGACCTCGAACACCGGGGAGCTGTTTTTT
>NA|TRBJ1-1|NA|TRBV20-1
CSARWGRNTEAFF
TGCAGTGCTAGATGGGGCAGGAACACTGAAGCTTTCTTT
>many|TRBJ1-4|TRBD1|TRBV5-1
CASSKLQGASTNEKLFF
TGCGCCAGCAGCAAGCTCCAGGGGGCATCAACTAATGAAAAACTGTTTTTT
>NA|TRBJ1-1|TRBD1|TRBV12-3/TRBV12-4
CASTFDRGKTEAFF
TGTGCCAGCACCTTCGACAGGGGGAAGACTGAAGCTTTCTTT
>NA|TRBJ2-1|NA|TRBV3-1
CASLGRPSYNEQFF
TGTGCCAGCCTGGGACGGCCCTCCTACAATGAGCAGTTCTTC
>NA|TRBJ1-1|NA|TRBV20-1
CSAPAVGKEAFF
TGCAGTGCCCCCGCGGTAGGTAAAGAAGCTTTCTTT
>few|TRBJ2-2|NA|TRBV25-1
CASSDSIGYDTGELFF
TGTGCCAGCAGTGACAGTATCGGGTATGACACCGGGGAGCTGTTTTTT
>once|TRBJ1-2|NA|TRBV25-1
CASSEYEGGAEGYTF
TGTGCCAGCAGTGAATATGAGGGGGGCGCGGAGGGCTACACCTTC
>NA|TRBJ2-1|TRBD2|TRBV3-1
CASSQDREGYNEQFF
TGTGCCAGCAGCCAAGATCGGGAGGGGTACAATGAGCAGTTCTTC
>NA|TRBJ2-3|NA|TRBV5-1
CASSLRQALSTDTQYF
TGCGCCAGCAGCTTGAGACAGGCCTTAAGCACAGATACGCAGTATTTT
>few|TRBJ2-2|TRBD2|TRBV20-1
CSARALAGALNTGELFF
TGCAGTGCTAGAGCTCTAGCGGGAGCTTTGAACACCGGGGAGCTGTTTTTT
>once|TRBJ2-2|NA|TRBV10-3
CAISESGPSAGELFF
TGTGCCATCAGTGAGTCAGGACCCTCGGCCGGGGAGCTGTTTTTT
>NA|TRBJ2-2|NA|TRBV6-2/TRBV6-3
CASSYPITGELFF
TGTGCCAGCAGTTACCCGATCACCGGGGAGCTGTTTTTT
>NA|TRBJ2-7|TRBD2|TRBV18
CASSPLLAGGSVYYEQYF
TGTGCCAGCTCACCCTTACTAGCGGGAGGGTCCGTTTACTACGAGCAGTACTTC
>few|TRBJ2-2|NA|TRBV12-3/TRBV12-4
CASSQSNTGELFF
TGTGCCAGCAGTCAATCGAACACCGGGGAGCTGTTTTTT
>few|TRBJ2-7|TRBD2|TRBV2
CASTLAGGPIEQYF
TGTGCCAGCACCCTAGCGGGAGGGCCTATCGAGCAGTACTTC
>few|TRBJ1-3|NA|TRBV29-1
CSVIPGREGLGNTIYF
TGCAGCGTGATCCCCGGCAGGGAAGGGTTAGGAAACACCATATATTTT
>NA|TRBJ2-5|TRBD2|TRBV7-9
CASSIRLAPGQETQYF
TGTGCCAGCAGTATAAGACTAGCCCCCGGCCAAGAGACCCAGTACTTC
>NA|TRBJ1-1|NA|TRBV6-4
CASSDSNGKMAFF
TGTGCCAGCAGTGACTCGAACGGAAAGATGGCTTTCTTT
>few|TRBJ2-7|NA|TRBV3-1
CASSPGSGRPSEQYF
TGTGCCAGCAGCCCGGGGAGTGGCCGTCCATCCGAGCAGTACTTC
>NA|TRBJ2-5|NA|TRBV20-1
CSAFRPGVKETQYF
TGCAGTGCTTTTCGGCCGGGGGTCAAAGAGACCCAGTACTTC
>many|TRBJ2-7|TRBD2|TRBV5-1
CASSSSSGTIYEQYF
TGCGCCAGCAGCTCCTCTAGCGGTACCATCTACGAGCAGTACTTC
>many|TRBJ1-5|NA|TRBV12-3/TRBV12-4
CASSTDGRHQPQHF
TGTGCCAGCAGTACAGACGGGAGGCATCAGCCCCAGCATTTT
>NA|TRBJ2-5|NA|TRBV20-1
CSAGDTGAETQYF
TGCAGTGCGGGAGACACAGGCGCCGAGACCCAGTACTTC
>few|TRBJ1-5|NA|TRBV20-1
CSALEEGGSNQPQHF
TGCAGTGCCCTCGAGGAGGGAGGCAGCAATCAGCCCCAGCATTTT